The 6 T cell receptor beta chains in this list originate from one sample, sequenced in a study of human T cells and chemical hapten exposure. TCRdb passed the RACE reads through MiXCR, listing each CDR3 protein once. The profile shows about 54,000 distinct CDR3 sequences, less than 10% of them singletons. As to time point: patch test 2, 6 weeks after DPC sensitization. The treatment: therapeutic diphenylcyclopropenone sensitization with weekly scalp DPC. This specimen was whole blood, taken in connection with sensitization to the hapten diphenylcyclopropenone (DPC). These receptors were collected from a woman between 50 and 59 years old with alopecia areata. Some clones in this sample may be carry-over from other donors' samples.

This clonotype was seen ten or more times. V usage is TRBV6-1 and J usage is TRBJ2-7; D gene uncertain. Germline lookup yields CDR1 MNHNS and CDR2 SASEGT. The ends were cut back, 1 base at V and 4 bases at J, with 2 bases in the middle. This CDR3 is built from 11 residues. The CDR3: CASSEGYEQYF. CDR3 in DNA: TGTGCCAGCAGTGAAGGGTACGAGCAGTACTTC.

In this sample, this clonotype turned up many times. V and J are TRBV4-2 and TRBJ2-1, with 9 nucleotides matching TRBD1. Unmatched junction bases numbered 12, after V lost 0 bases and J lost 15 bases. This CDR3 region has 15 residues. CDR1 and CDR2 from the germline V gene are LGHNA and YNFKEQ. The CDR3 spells CASSQERTDRGRRFF. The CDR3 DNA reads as TGTGCCAGCAGCCAAGAGCGAACCGACAGGGGGAGGCGGTTCTTC.

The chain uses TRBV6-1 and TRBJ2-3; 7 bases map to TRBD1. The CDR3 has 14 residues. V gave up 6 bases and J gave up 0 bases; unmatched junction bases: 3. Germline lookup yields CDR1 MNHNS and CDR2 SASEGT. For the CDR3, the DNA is TGTGCCAGCAGACCGGGACAGAGCACAGATACGCAGTATTTT. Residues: CASRPGQSTDTQYF.

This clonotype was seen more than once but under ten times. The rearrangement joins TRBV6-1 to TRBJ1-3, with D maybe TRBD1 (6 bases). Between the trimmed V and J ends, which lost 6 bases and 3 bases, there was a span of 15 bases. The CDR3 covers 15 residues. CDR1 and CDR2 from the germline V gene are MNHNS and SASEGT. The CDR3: CASREWGGHGNTIYF. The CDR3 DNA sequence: TGTGCCAGCAGGGAGTGGGGGGGCCATGGAAACACCATATATTTT.

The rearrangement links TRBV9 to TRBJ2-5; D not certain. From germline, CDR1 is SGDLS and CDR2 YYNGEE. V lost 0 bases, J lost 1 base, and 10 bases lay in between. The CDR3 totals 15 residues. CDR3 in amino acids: CASSVVGRLQETQYF. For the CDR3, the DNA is TGTGCCAGCAGCGTAGTGGGCAGACTCCAAGAGACCCAGTACTTC.

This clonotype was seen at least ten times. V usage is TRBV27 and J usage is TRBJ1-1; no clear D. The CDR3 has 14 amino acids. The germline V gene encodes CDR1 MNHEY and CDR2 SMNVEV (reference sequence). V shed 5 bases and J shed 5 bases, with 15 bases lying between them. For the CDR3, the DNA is TGTGCCAGCAGTCCCGGGGATCGCCTAACTGAAGCTTTCTTT. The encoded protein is CASSPGDRLTEAFF.